The source of this T cell receptor (beta chain) is a study of control samples from healthy donors and cancer patients. V was trimmed by 5 bases and J by 1 base, leaving 13 bases between them. CDR3 length equals 15 residues. Germline loops: CDR1 ENHRY, CDR2 SYGVKD. Sequenced by immunoSEQ multiplex PCR; TCRdb stores in-frame clones only, minus some. In the table there are some 120,000 clones, approximately 90% of which are singletons. The V gene is TRBV10-3, the J gene TRBJ2-3, with D maybe TRBD1 (7 bases). The specimen sequenced was blood. The sequence derives from a woman under 30 in good health. This chain's CDR3 is CAISQGGGRTDTQYF. The CDR3 DNA sequence: TGTGCCATCAGTCAGGGGGGCGGGCGCACAGATACGCAGTATTTT.